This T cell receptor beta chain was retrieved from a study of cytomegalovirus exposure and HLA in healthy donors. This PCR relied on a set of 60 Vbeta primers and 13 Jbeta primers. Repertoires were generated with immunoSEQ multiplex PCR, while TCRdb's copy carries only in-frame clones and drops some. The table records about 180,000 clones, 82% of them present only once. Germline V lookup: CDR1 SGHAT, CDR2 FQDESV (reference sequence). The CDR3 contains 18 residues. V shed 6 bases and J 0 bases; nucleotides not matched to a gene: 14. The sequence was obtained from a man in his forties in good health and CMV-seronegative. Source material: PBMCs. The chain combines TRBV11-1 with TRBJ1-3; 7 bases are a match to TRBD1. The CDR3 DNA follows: TGTGCCAGCAGGACCATCGACAGGGTTCCAAGCTCTGGAAACACCATATATTTT. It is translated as CASRTIDRVPSSGNTIYF.